This T cell receptor beta chain was documented in a study of regulatory T cells in long-lasting Graves disease. In this sample, this clonotype turned up many times. The antigen is unknown. For TCR beta, libraries came from iRepertoire HTBI primers and Arm-PCR of CDR3 regions. From the multiplex PCR reads, TCRdb called clonotypes with MiXCR, one entry per CDR3 protein. The sample yields around 460,000 distinct CDR3 sequences, around 13% seen once. Time point here: newly diagnosed GD, antithyroid drugs for less than 3 months. From RNA extracted from PBMCs, the TCR library was made. Study-wide findings and caveats: Authors noted too few samples as a limitation.

The CDR3 loop spans 11 amino acids. CDR1 is SNHLY and CDR2 is FYNNEI in the germline V gene. Deletions cut 6 bases from V and 9 bases from J, with 9 bases between. These data also formed part of another study, on T cells in Graves' hyperthyroidism and ophthalmopathy. That work adds: Ophthalmopathy could be told apart from stable hyperthyroidism with a 13 V-J model.

The sequence derives from a woman in her forties or fifties with Graves disease. The source was peripheral blood mononuclear cells (PBMCs), collected at new diagnosis, from a patient treated with antithyroid drugs. This chain links TRBV2 with TRBJ1-5; D is unresolved. The CDR3 DNA reads TGTGCCAGCAGCCTCTTGGGGCCCCAGCATTTT. It specifies CASSLLGPQHF. Full variable domain (remainder filled in from reference TRBV2 and TRBJ1-5): EPEVTQTPSHQVTQMGQEVILRCVPISNHLYFYWYRQILGQKVEFLVSFYNNEISEKSEIFDDQFSVERPDGSNFTLKIRSTKLEDSAMYFCASSLLGPQHFGDGTRLSIL.